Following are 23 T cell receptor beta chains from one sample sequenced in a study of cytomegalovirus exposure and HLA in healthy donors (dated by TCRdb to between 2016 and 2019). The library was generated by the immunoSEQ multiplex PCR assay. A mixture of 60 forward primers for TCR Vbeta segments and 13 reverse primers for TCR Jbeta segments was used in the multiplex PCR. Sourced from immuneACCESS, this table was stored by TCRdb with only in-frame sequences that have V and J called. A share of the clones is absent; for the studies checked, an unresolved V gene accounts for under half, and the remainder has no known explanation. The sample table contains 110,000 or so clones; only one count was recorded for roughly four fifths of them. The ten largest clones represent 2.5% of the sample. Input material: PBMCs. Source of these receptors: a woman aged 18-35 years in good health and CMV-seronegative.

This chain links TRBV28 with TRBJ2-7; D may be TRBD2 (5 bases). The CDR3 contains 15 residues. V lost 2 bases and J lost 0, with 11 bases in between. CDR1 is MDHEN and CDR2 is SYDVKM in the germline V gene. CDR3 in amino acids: CASSLVRGSSYEQYV. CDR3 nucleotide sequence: TGTGCCAGCAGTTTAGTTCGAGGGAGCTCCTACGAGCAGTACGTC.

CDR3 loop: CASSGHPANYGYTF. CDR3 DNA: TGTGCCAGCAGCGGACATCCAGCTAACTATGGCTACACCTTC. The rearrangement uses TRBV25-1 and TRBJ1-2, with a weak D call TRBD1 (5 bases). Germline CDR1 is MGHDK and CDR2 is SYGVNS. The ends were cut back, 6 bases at V and 0 bases at J, with 11 bases in the middle. The CDR3 consists of 14 residues.

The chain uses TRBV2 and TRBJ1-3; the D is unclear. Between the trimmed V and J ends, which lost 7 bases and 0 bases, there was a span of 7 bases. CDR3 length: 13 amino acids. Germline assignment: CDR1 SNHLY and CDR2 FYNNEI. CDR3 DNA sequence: TGTGCCAGCACAGTCCTCTCTGGAAACACCATATATTTT. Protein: CASTVLSGNTIYF.

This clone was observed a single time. CDR3 sequence reads: CASSMGGKSNTEAFF. The CDR3 DNA reads TGTGCCAGTAGTATGGGGGGTAAATCCAACACTGAAGCTTTCTTT. V is TRBV19 and J is TRBJ1-1; the D gene is possibly TRBD1 (5 bases). The ends were cut back, 3 bases at V and 2 bases at J, with 13 bases in the middle. The CDR3 consists of 15 residues. The germline V gene has CDR1 LNHDA and CDR2 SQIVND (reference sequence).

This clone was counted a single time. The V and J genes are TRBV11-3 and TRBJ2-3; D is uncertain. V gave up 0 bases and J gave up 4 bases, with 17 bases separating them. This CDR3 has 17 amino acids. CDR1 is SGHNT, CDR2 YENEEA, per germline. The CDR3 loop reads CASSLEYRLDVPDTQYF. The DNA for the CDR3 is TGTGCCAGCAGCTTAGAGTATCGGCTAGATGTCCCAGATACGCAGTATTTT.

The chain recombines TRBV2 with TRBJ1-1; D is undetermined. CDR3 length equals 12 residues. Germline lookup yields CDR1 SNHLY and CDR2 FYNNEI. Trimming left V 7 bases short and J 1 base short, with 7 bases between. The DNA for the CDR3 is TGTGCCAGCATAACTGGGAACACTGAAGCTTTCTTT. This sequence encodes CASITGNTEAFF.

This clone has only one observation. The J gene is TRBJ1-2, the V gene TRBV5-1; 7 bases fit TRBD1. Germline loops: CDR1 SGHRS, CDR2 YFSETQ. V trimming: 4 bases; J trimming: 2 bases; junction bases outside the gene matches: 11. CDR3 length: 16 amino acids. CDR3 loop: CASSARGTDQNYGYTF. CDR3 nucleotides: TGCGCCAGCAGCGCGAGGGGGACAGACCAGAACTATGGCTACACCTTC.

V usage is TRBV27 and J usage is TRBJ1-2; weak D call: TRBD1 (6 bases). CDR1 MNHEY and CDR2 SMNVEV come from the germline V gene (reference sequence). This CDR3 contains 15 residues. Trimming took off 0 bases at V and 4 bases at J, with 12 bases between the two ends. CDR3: CASSLSGGPVYGYTF. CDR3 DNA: TGTGCCAGCAGTTTATCCGGGGGGCCTGTCTATGGCTACACCTTC.

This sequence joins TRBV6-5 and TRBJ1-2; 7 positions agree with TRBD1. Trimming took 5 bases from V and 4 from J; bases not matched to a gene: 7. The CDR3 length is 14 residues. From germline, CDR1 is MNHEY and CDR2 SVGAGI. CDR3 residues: CASSPRDSSYGYTF. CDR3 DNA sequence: TGTGCCAGCAGTCCCCGGGACAGCTCCTATGGCTACACCTTC.

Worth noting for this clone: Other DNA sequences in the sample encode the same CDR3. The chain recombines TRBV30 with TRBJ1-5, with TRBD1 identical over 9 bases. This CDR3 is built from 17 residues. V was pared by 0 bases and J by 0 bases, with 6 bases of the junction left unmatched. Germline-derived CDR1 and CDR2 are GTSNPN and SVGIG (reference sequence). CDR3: CAWSVGQGAYSNQPQHF. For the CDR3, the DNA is TGTGCCTGGAGTGTGGGACAGGGAGCCTATAGCAATCAGCCCCAGCATTTT.

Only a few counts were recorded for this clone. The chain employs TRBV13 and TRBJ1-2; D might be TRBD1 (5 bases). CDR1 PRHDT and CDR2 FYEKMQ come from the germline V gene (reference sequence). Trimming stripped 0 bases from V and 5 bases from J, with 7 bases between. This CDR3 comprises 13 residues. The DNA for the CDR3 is TGTGCCAGCAGCTTAGGGACAGAGTATGGCTACACCTTC. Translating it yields CASSLGTEYGYTF.

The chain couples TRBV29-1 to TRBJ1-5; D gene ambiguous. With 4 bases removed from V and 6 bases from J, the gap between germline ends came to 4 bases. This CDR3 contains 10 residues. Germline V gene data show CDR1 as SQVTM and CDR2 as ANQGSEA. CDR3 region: CSVGGQPQHF. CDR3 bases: TGCAGCGTTGGCGGTCAGCCCCAGCATTTT.

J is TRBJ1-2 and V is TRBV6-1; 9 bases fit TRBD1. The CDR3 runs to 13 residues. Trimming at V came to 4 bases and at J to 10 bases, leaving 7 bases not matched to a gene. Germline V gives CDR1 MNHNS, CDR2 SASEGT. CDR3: CASSGSGTGFYTF. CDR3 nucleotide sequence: TGTGCCAGCAGTGGGTCCGGGACAGGGTTCTACACCTTC.

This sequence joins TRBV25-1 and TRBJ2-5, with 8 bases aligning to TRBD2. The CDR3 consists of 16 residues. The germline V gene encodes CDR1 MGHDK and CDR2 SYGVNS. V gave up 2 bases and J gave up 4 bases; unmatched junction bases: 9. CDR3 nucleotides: TGTGCCAGCAGTGAACGGGGCGGGGGGATTAGAGAGACCCAGTACTTC. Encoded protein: CASSERGGGIRETQYF.

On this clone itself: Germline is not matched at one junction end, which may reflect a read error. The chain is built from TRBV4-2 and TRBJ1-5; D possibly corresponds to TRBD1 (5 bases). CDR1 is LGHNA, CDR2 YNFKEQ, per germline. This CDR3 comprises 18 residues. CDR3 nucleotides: TGTGCCGGCAGCCAAGGAGTCCGCCTACGGACAAGCAATCAGCCCCAGCATTTT. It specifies CAGSQGVRLRTSNQPQHF.

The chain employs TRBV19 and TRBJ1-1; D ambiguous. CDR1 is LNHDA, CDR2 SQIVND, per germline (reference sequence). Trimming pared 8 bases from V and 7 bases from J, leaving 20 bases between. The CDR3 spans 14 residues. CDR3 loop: CASQQAVEGGEAFF. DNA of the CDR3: TGTGCCAGTCAACAAGCGGTCGAGGGTGGTGAAGCTTTCTTT.

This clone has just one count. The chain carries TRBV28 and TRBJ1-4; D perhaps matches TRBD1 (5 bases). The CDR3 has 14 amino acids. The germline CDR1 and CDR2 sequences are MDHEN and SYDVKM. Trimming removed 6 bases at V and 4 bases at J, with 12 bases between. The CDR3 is CASSPGRINEKLFF. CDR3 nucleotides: TGTGCCAGCAGCCCAGGGCGAATTAATGAAAAACTGTTTTTT.

CDR3 coding DNA: TGTGCCACCAGCAGAGTTCAGGGGAGGGGATCCTACAATGAGCAGTTCTTC. It codes for CATSRVQGRGSYNEQFF. The chain couples TRBV15 to TRBJ2-1; perhaps TRBD2 as D (7 bases). Trimming took 1 base from V and 1 from J, leaving 14 bases between them. This CDR3 contains 17 residues. Germline V gene sequence: CDR1 LNHNV, CDR2 YYDKDF (reference sequence).

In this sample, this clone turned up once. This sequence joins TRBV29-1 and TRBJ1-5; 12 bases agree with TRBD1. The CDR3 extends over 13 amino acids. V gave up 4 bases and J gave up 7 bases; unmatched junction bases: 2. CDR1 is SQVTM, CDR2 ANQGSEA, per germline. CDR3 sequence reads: CSVAGQGAQPQHF. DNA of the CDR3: TGCAGCGTTGCGGGACAGGGGGCCCAGCCCCAGCATTTT.

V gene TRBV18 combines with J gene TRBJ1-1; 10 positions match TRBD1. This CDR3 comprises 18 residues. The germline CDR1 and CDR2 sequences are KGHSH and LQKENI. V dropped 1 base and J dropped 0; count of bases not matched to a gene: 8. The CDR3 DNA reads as TGTGCCAGCTCACCACAAGGACAGGGGGACCTTATGAACACTGAAGCTTTCTTT. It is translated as CASSPQGQGDLMNTEAFF.

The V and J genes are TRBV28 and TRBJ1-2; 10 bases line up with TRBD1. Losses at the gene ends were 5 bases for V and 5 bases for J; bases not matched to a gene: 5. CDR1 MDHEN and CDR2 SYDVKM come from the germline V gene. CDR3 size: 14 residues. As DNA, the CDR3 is TGTGCCAGCAGTCCCGGGACAGGGGAGTATGGCTACACCTTC. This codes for CASSPGTGEYGYTF.

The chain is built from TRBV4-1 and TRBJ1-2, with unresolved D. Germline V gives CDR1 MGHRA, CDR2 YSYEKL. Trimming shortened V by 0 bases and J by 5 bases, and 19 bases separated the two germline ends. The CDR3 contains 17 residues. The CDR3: CASSQDRLAFPGYGYTF. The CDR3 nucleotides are TGCGCCAGCAGCCAAGATAGGTTAGCCTTCCCCGGGTATGGCTACACCTTC.

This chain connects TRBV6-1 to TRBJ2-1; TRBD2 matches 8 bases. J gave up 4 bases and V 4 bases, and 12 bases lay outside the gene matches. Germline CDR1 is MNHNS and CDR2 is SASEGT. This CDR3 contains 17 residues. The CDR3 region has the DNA TGTGCCAGCAGTGGTTGGCTCGGGGGGGCCGGGTACAATGAGCAGTTCTTC. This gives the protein CASSGWLGGAGYNEQFF.